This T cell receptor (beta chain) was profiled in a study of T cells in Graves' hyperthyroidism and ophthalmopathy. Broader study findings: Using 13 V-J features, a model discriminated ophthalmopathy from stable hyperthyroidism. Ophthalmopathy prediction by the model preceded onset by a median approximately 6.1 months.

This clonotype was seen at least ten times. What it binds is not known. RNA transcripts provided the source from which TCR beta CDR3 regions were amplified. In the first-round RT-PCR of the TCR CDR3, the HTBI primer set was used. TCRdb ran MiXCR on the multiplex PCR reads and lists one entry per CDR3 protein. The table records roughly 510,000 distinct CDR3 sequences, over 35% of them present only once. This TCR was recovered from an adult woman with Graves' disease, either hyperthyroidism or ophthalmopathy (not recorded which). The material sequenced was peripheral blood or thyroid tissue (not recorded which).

The chain's CDR3 is CSGRLAGYEQYF. CDR3 in DNA: TGCAGTGGGCGACTAGCGGGGTACGAGCAGTACTTC. This chain links TRBV20-1 with TRBJ2-7; 11 bases fit TRBD2. This CDR3 is 12 amino acids long. V was pared by 7 bases and J by 4 bases, with 3 bases of the junction left unmatched. Germline V gene lookup returns CDR1 DFQATT and CDR2 SNEGSKA (reference sequence).